One sample yielded the 8 T cell receptor beta chains listed below, sequenced in a study of blood T cell repertoires in COVID-19. Repertoires were generated with immunoSEQ multiplex PCR, while TCRdb's copy carries only in-frame clones and drops some. The repertoire holds about 440,000 clones, 90% seen once, with about 0.6% in the top ten. Sequencing input: PBMCs or T cells enriched from blood (not recorded which). The receptor source for this set is a man younger than 30 who had recovered from COVID-19.

The CDR3 DNA is TGTGCCACCAGTGTACAGGCTAACTATGGCTACACCTTC. Translating it yields CATSVQANYGYTF. The chain links TRBV24-1 to TRBJ1-2; perhaps TRBD1 as D (5 bases). Germline V lookup: CDR1 KGHDR, CDR2 SFDVKD. The germline V and J ends were trimmed by 5 bases and 0 bases, with 6 bases remaining between them. The CDR3 contains 13 residues.

V gene TRBV19 combines with J gene TRBJ1-5, with D possibly TRBD1 on 5 matching bases. There are 14 residues in the CDR3. V lost 4 bases to trimming and J lost 5 bases, with 12 bases between them. Germline CDR1 is LNHDA and CDR2 is SQIVND (reference sequence). The CDR3 region is CASSTLTAHQPQHF. CDR3 sequence (DNA): TGTGCCAGTAGTACCCTGACAGCTCATCAGCCCCAGCATTTT.

V gene TRBV18 combines with J gene TRBJ2-1, with D hard to call. V lost 0 bases and J lost 0, with 9 bases in between. CDR1 and CDR2 from the germline V gene are KGHSH and LQKENI. The CDR3 has 16 amino acids. The CDR3 here is CASSPPSRNSYNEQFF. The DNA of the CDR3 is TGTGCCAGCTCACCACCGAGTCGCAACTCCTACAATGAGCAGTTCTTC. Filled out from reference TRBV18 and TRBJ2-1, the complete variable domain reads NAGVMQNPRHLVRRRGQEARLRCSPMKGHSHVYWYRQLPEEGLKFMVYLQKENIIDESGMPKERFSAEFPKEGPSILRIQQVVRGDSAAYFCASSPPSRNSYNEQFFGPGTRLTVL.

V usage is TRBV28 and J usage is TRBJ2-7, with D perhaps matching TRBD2 (6 bases). Looked up from germline, CDR1 is MDHEN and CDR2 is SYDVKM. The CDR3 has 16 amino acids. Between the trimmed V and J ends, which lost 6 bases and 2 bases, there was a span of 20 bases. CDR3 bases: TGTGCCAGCAGCACCCTCCTCGGCGGGACGACCTACGAGCAGTACTTC. Translation gives CASSTLLGGTTYEQYF. Full variable domain (remainder filled in from reference TRBV28 and TRBJ2-7): DVKVTQSSRYLVKRTGEKVFLECVQDMDHENMFWYRQDPGLGLRLIYFSYDVKMKEKGDIPEGYSVSREKKERFSLILESASTNQTSMYLCASSTLLGGTTYEQYFGPGTRLTVT.

The chain couples TRBV7-2 to TRBJ2-1; 8 nucleotides line up with TRBD2. The CDR3 is 15 amino acids. The J segment lost 2 bases and the V segment lost 6 bases, leaving 6 bases of the junction unmatched. Germline V gene lookup returns CDR1 SGHTA and CDR2 FQGNSA. CDR3 amino acids: CASRPPGLAYNEQFF. In nucleotides, the CDR3 is TGTGCCAGCAGACCCCCGGGACTAGCCTACAATGAGCAGTTCTTC. The full variable domain, in which reference TRBV7-2 and TRBJ2-1 provide the parts outside the CDR3, is GAGVSQSPSNKVTEKGKDVELRCDPISGHTALYWYRQSLGQGLEFLIYFQGNSAPDKSGLPSDRFSAERTGGSVSTLTIQRTQQEDSAVYLCASRPPGLAYNEQFFGPGTRLTVL.

The chain links TRBV2 to TRBJ1-2, with D hard to call. Trimming removed 1 base from V and 0 bases from J, with 15 bases in between. CDR3 length: 17 amino acids. Germline V CDR1 and CDR2: SNHLY, FYNNEI. The CDR3 reads CASSEEGAAAANYGYTF. CDR3 nucleotide sequence: TGTGCCAGCAGTGAAGAGGGAGCCGCTGCAGCTAACTATGGCTACACCTTC.

CDR3: CAIRGQGENGYTF. The CDR3 nucleotides are TGTGCCATCCGTGGACAGGGGGAAAATGGCTACACCTTC. The rearrangement uses TRBV10-3 and TRBJ1-2, with 10 bases lining up with TRBD1. The CDR3 sequence is 13 residues long. V was pared by 8 bases and J by 6 bases, with 6 bases of the junction left unmatched. The V gene's germline CDR1 is ENHRY and CDR2 SYGVKD.

The V call is TRBV19, the J call TRBJ1-6; 12 nucleotides align to TRBD1. V was pared by 7 bases and J by 7 bases, with 8 bases of the junction left unmatched. Germline values: CDR1 LNHDA, CDR2 SQIVND (reference sequence). This CDR3 region has 16 residues. CDR3 residues: CASTTIGTGGNSPLHF. The CDR3 coding sequence is TGTGCCAGTACCACGATTGGGACAGGGGGCAATTCACCCCTCCACTTT.